This T cell receptor (beta chain) was found in a study of blood T cell repertoires in COVID-19. Study background: Donors in the United States, Italy and Spain gave samples during acute or convalescent COVID-19. From T cells, B-cell-depleted T cells, or PBMCs came the material, which was cDNA or gDNA.

Trimming at V came to 1 base and at J to 4 bases, leaving 4 bases not matched to a gene. The CDR3 totals 16 residues. Germline CDR1 LGHDT, CDR2 YNNKEL (reference sequence). Original processing notes: Amplification with reference gene primers provided the estimates of nucleated cell counts. Clones were read by immunoSEQ multiplex PCR, and TCRdb kept only the in-frame ones, dropping some. From that table come the V and J calls and clone size; the DNA was used to work out D and trimming. This sample has 30,000 to 35,000 clones; about 74% occur once, and the top ten carry about a sixth. The sample taken for sequencing was peripheral blood. The receptor's source is a human donor in a cohort sampled during active COVID-19. The chain links TRBV3-1 (or the pseudogene TRBV3-2) to TRBJ1-2, with 12 bases matching TRBD1. For the CDR3, the DNA is TGTGCCAGCAGCCAAGGAGGGACAGGGGGCATCTATGGCTACACCTTC. Translated: CASSQGGTGGIYGYTF.